One and the same sample provided the 14 T cell receptor beta chains below, sequenced in a study of blood T cell repertoires in COVID-19. Sequenced by immunoSEQ multiplex PCR; TCRdb stores in-frame clones only, minus some. The sample records over 450,000 clones, less than 90% being singletons. Sequencing was done on a sample of peripheral blood. The source of these receptors is a woman aged 45 to 65 with COVID-19, enrolled during active disease.

The chain recombines TRBV4-1 with TRBJ2-7, with D unresolved. Looked up from germline, CDR1 is MGHRA and CDR2 is YSYEKL. The CDR3 extends over 16 amino acids. V dropped 0 bases and J dropped 4 bases, with 16 bases sitting between them. CDR3 amino acids: CASSQDLSASVYEQYF. Here the CDR3 DNA reads TGCGCCAGCAGCCAAGACCTGTCTGCCTCGGTATACGAGCAGTACTTC.

This clone was seen a few times. The chain employs TRBV7-3 and TRBJ2-3; D possibly corresponds to TRBD2 (6 bases). The CDR3 sequence is 15 residues long. CDR1 is SGHTA, CDR2 FQGTGA, per germline. Trimming stripped 5 bases from V and 6 bases from J, with 18 bases between. The CDR3 protein is CASSPGGPLGDTQYF. CDR3 DNA sequence: TGTGCCAGCAGCCCCGGGGGACCTCTAGGGGATACGCAGTATTTT.

Only a few counts were recorded for this clone. This chain joins TRBV5-6 and TRBJ1-6; TRBD1 matches at 8 bases. Trimming at V came to 4 bases and at J to 3 bases, leaving 15 bases not matched to a gene. Germline CDR1 reads SGHDT; CDR2 reads YYEEEE. The CDR3 has 19 residues. The CDR3 spells CASSERQGPNYLYNSPLHF. CDR3 bases: TGTGCCAGCAGCGAGCGACAGGGGCCCAACTATCTCTATAATTCACCCCTCCACTTT.

This clone was found a few times. The chain links TRBV27 to TRBJ1-1, with unresolved D. The length of the CDR3 is 13 residues. Germline assignment: CDR1 MNHEY and CDR2 SMNVEV (reference sequence). With 6 bases removed from V and 3 bases from J, the gap between germline ends came to 11 bases. CDR3 region: CASRGRGYTEAFF. The CDR3 nucleotides read TGTGCCAGCAGAGGTAGAGGGTACACTGAAGCTTTCTTT.

The chain carries TRBV30 and TRBJ1-1, with D unclear. Germline-derived CDR1 and CDR2 are GTSNPN and SVGIG (reference sequence). Trimming left V 0 bases short and J 0 bases short, with 8 bases between. The CDR3 is 14 amino acids. DNA for the CDR3: TGTGCCTGGAGTGTGGCAGTCATGAACACTGAAGCTTTCTTT. Protein sequence: CAWSVAVMNTEAFF.

The chain uses TRBV5-1 and TRBJ1-6, with TRBD1 matching over 7 bases. This CDR3 has 15 amino acids. Germline V CDR1 and CDR2: SGHRS, YFSETQ. The trim removed 0 bases at V and 10 bases at J, leaving 7 bases unmatched. The CDR3 loop is CASSLEGTEESPLHF. The CDR3 nucleotides are TGCGCCAGCAGCTTGGAAGGGACAGAGGAATCACCCCTCCACTTT.

The chain's CDR3 is CASSLVAAESPLHF. The CDR3, as DNA: TGCGCCAGCAGCTTGGTGGCCGCGGAGTCACCCCTCCACTTT. The rearrangement uses TRBV5-1 and TRBJ1-6, with D unresolved. Germline CDR1 reads SGHRS; CDR2 reads YFSETQ. The CDR3 covers 14 residues. Trimming stripped 0 bases from V and 10 bases from J, with 11 bases between.

The genes are TRBV2 and TRBJ1-2; no reliable D call. This CDR3 is 16 amino acids long. In germline, CDR1 is SNHLY, CDR2 FYNNEI. V was pared by 0 bases and J by 4 bases, with 15 bases between. Here the CDR3 DNA reads TGTGCCAGCAGTGAAGCGGGCGGACTAAGGAGCTATGGCTACACCTTC. It yields the protein CASSEAGGLRSYGYTF.

This clone was picked up one time. The J gene is TRBJ1-5, the V gene TRBV28; 7 nucleotides align to TRBD1. The CDR3 has 13 amino acids. Germline V gene data show CDR1 as MDHEN and CDR2 as SYDVKM. V shed 11 bases, J shed 5 bases, and the junction held 9 bases outside the gene matches. CDR3 sequence reads: CAVRGTADQPQHF. CDR3 bases: TGTGCCGTAAGAGGGACAGCTGATCAGCCCCAGCATTTT.

The rearrangement uses TRBV11-2 and TRBJ2-4; D remains ambiguous. Germline assignment: CDR1 SGHAT and CDR2 FQNNGV. V lost 0 bases to trimming and J lost 8 bases, with 8 bases between them. The CDR3 covers 13 residues. The CDR3 DNA reads as TGTGCCAGCAGCTTAGACATAGTGGACATTCAGTACTTC. Translated, it gives CASSLDIVDIQYF.

This chain uses TRBV19 with TRBJ1-2, with TRBD1 matching 11 bases. This CDR3 has 16 amino acids. Per the germline V gene, CDR1 is LNHDA and CDR2 is SQIVND (reference sequence). The V segment lost 5 bases and the J segment 7 bases; nucleotides outside the gene matches: 12. In DNA form, the CDR3 reads TGTGCCAGTAGTGAATCCGGTTGGACAGGGGGCCGTGGCTACACCTTC. It translates to CASSESGWTGGRGYTF. The full variable domain, rest sourced from reference TRBV19 and TRBJ1-2, is DGGITQSPKYLFRKEGQNVTLSCEQNLNHDAMYWYRQDPGQGLRLIYYSQIVNDFQKGDIAEGYSVSREKKESFPLTVTSAQKNPTAFYLCASSESGWTGGRGYTFGSGTRLTVV.

The chain links TRBV6-5 to TRBJ1-2, with D tentatively TRBD1 (6 bases). V gave up 5 bases and J gave up 7 bases, with 17 bases separating them. Germline CDR1 MNHEY, CDR2 SVGAGI. The CDR3 extends over 14 amino acids. CDR3 amino acids: CASSLRGGQSGYTF. CDR3 nucleotide sequence: TGTGCCAGCAGTCTCAGGGGAGGGCAAAGTGGCTACACCTTC.

The chain is built from TRBV10-3 and TRBJ1-3, with D uncertain. V was trimmed by 3 bases and J by 4 bases, leaving 4 bases between them. This CDR3 comprises 12 residues. Per germline, CDR1 ENHRY and CDR2 SYGVKD. The CDR3 loop is CAISDRGNTIYF. For the CDR3, the DNA is TGTGCCATCAGTGATAGAGGAAACACCATATATTTT.

This chain uses TRBV7-3 with TRBJ2-3; D gene unclear. V shed 1 base and J shed 5 bases, with 13 bases lying between them. Germline CDR1 and CDR2: SGHTA and FQGTGA. This CDR3 has 15 residues. The CDR3 sequence is CASSLNPGSGDTQYF. The DNA of the CDR3 is TGTGCCAGCAGCTTAAATCCAGGATCCGGAGATACGCAGTATTTT.